The rows below give T cell receptor beta chains drawn from one sample of a study of T cells after yellow fever vaccination. TCRdb fed the 5' RACE reads into MiXCR, producing one record per CDR3 protein. Of roughly 150,000 distinct CDR3 sequences listed, 6% to 7.5% are singletons. The sample here was CD4+ T cells sorted from PBMCs, taken less than 6 days after the first yellow fever vaccination. The receptors were gathered from a man aged 18-30 years who received the YFV17D yellow fever vaccine. CDR3s include the opening cysteine and the closing phenylalanine or tryptophan. The D gene is left open where the match is weak. Clone size appears in some rows only: once, few, many, or a class for an expanded clone.

CDR3 length	D gene	clone size	V gene	J gene	CDR3 protein	CDR3 DNA
16	NA	many	TRBV4-1	TRBJ2-3	CASSQDRSSSTDTQYF	TGCGCCAGCAGCCAAGACCGGTCTAGTAGCACAGATACGCAGTATTTT
15	NA	many	TRBV6-5	TRBJ1-3	CASSYGRSSGNTIYF	TGTGCCAGCAGTTATGGTCGATCCTCTGGAAACACCATATATTTT
15	TRBD1	many	TRBV7-2	TRBJ1-2	CASSSGTGWRDGYTF	TGTGCCAGCAGCTCGGGGACAGGGTGGAGGGATGGCTACACCTTC
15	TRBD2	few	TRBV27	TRBJ2-2	CASSVAGGFTGELFF	TGTGCCAGCAGTGTAGCGGGGGGCTTCACCGGGGAGCTGTTTTTT
14	NA	NA	TRBV24-1	TRBJ2-2	CATSDPQYTGELFF	TGTGCCACCAGTGACCCACAATACACCGGGGAGCTGTTTTTT
14	TRBD1	many	TRBV6-1	TRBJ1-5	CASSQTGGRQPQHF	TGTGCCAGCAGTCAGACAGGGGGAAGGCAGCCCCAGCATTTT
15	TRBD1	few	TRBV2	TRBJ1-5	CASSDTQGWNQPQHF	TGTGCCAGCAGTGACACACAGGGGTGGAATCAGCCCCAGCATTTT
15	TRBD1	many	TRBV25-1	TRBJ2-2	CASSSGTDNTGELFF	TGTGCCAGCAGCTCCGGGACAGATAACACCGGGGAGCTGTTTTTT
16	TRBD1	many	TRBV7-2	TRBJ2-4	CASSFVGRGPKNIQYF	TGTGCCAGCAGCTTCGTGGGAAGGGGGCCCAAAAACATTCAGTACTTC
13	NA	many	TRBV24-1	TRBJ2-2	CATRRGYTGELFF	TGTGCCACCAGAAGGGGTTACACCGGGGAGCTGTTTTTT
15	NA	NA	TRBV7-2	TRBJ1-5	CASSLTSSENQPQHF	TGTGCCAGCAGCTTAACCAGTTCGGAAAATCAGCCCCAGCATTTT
16	NA	many	TRBV4-2	TRBJ1-2	CASSQLSGSLNYGYTF	TGTGCCAGCAGCCAACTATCCGGGAGCCTAAACTATGGCTACACCTTC
14	TRBD1	few	TRBV20-1	TRBJ1-2	CSAGTGPLNYGYTF	TGCAGTGCTGGGACAGGGCCACTTAACTATGGCTACACCTTC
15	NA	many	TRBV4-1	TRBJ1-4	CASSQGTGTNEKLFF	TGCGCCAGCAGCCAGGGTACAGGGACTAATGAAAAACTGTTTTTT
15	NA	many	TRBV7-2	TRBJ2-5	CASSTLANHRETQYF	TGTGCCAGCAGCACCCTAGCCAATCACAGGGAGACCCAGTACTTC
16	TRBD2	NA	TRBV5-1	TRBJ2-3	CASSIAGTRSTDTQYF	TGCGCCAGCAGCATAGCCGGGACTAGAAGCACAGATACGCAGTATTTT
15	TRBD2	many	TRBV20-1	TRBJ2-1	CSARVWRGGPREQFF	TGCAGTGCTAGAGTCTGGCGGGGGGGCCCTCGGGAGCAGTTCTTC
15	NA	NA	TRBV5-4	TRBJ1-2	CASSPYQGINYGYTF	TGTGCCAGCAGCCCTTACCAGGGAATCAACTATGGCTACACCTTC
14	TRBD1	few	TRBV7-2	TRBJ1-5	CASSRDRVGQPQHF	TGTGCCAGCAGCCGCGACAGGGTCGGGCAGCCCCAGCATTTT